This T cell receptor (beta chain) is drawn from a study of glioma-infiltrating T cells after dendritic cell vaccination. Study details: Glioblastoma patients came from Phase I and II dendritic cell vaccination trials. Between the early 2000s and the early 2010s, patients got autologous tumor lysate-pulsed dendritic cell vaccines.

Study-wide results and caveats: Higher TCR clonality did not directly relate to longer survival.

The time point here: after dendritic cell vaccination, including at tumor progression/relapse. Fresh-frozen tumor tissue and more than two years of survival data were available for all. Comments on this clone: Its antigen remains unidentified.

Sequencing was performed with immunoSEQ multiplex PCR; in TCRdb, only in-frame clones are kept and a portion is missing. Altogether 50,000 to 65,000 clones are present, about 84% being singletons, with the ten largest covering approximately 9.6%. The sample here was blood, taken after dendritic cell vaccination. The sequence was collected from a human donor with glioblastoma.

This CDR3 reads CASSESGQETYEQYF. CDR3 DNA: TGTGCCAGCAGTGAGTCTGGACAGGAGACCTACGAGCAGTACTTC. The V gene is TRBV6-1, the J gene TRBJ2-7, with 7 bases that match TRBD1. CDR3 length: 15 residues. J lost 2 bases, V lost 3 bases, and 7 bases had no gene match. CDR1 and CDR2 (germline): MNHNS, SASEGT.